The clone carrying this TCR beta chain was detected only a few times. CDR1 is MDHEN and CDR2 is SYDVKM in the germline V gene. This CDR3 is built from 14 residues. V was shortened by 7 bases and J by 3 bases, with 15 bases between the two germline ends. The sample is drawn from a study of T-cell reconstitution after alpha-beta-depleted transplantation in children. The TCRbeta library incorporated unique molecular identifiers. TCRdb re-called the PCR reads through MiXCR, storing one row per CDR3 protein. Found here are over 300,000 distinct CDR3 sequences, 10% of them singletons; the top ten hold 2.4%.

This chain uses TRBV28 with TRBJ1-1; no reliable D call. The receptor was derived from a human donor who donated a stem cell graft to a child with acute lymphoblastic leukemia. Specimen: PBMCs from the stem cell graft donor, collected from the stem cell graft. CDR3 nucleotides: TGTGCCAGCATACCTCTCAGGAGTTACACTGAAGCTTTCTTT. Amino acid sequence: CASIPLRSYTEAFF.